These 23 T cell receptor beta chains share one sample of origin, sequenced in a study of blood T cell repertoires in COVID-19. Measured with immunoSEQ multiplex PCR; TCRdb has only the in-frame clones, and not every one. The table records 200,000 to 250,000 clones, 85% to 90% of them present only once. The material sequenced was peripheral blood. The receptors stem from a man aged 25-45 years with COVID-19, enrolled during active disease.

The chain joins TRBV30 to TRBJ1-5; D is unresolved. In germline, CDR1 is GTSNPN, CDR2 SVGIG (reference sequence). V lost 2 bases and J 3 bases, leaving 8 bases between the germline ends. The CDR3 is 13 residues long. The CDR3 reads CAWSSADNQPQHF. Written as DNA, the CDR3 is TGTGCCTGGAGTTCAGCGGACAATCAGCCCCAGCATTTT.

The V gene is TRBV9, the J gene TRBJ2-3; possible D gene TRBD2, 5 bases. The length of the CDR3 is 14 residues. V lost 6 bases and J lost 5, with 16 bases in between. Germline V gives CDR1 SGDLS, CDR2 YYNGEE. This CDR3 is CASTPWLGGDTQYF. The CDR3 nucleotides read TGTGCCAGCACCCCCTGGCTAGGAGGAGATACGCAGTATTTT.

The rearrangement joins TRBV18 to TRBJ2-1, with D possibly being TRBD2 (6 bases). The CDR3 sequence is 13 residues long. Germline V gives CDR1 KGHSH, CDR2 LQKENI. Trimming removed 4 bases from V and 8 bases from J, with 12 bases in between. CDR3 DNA: TGTGCCAGCTCACGGGAAGGGGAGGATGAGCAGTTCTTC. Amino acid sequence: CASSREGEDEQFF.

The chain links TRBV5-1 to TRBJ2-5; tentative D call: TRBD1 (8 bases). The germline V gene encodes CDR1 SGHRS and CDR2 YFSETQ. V shed 4 bases and J shed 2 bases, with 18 bases lying between them. CDR3 length: 16 amino acids. This CDR3 reads CASSPRTGRAQETQYF. Here the CDR3 DNA reads TGCGCCAGCAGCCCCCGGACAGGGAGGGCACAAGAGACCCAGTACTTC.

The chain employs TRBV11-1 and TRBJ1-2; 8 nucleotides line up with TRBD1. The germline V gene encodes CDR1 SGHAT and CDR2 FQDESV (reference sequence). The trim removed 5 bases at V and 2 bases at J, leaving 4 bases unmatched. This CDR3 has 14 residues. In DNA form, the CDR3 reads TGTGCCAGCAGCGTCGCAGGGGGCAACTATGGCTACACCTTC. Translating gives CASSVAGGNYGYTF.

The rearrangement links TRBV11-2 to TRBJ1-2; 9 nucleotides line up with TRBD1. The CDR3 is 18 residues long. V lost 0 bases, J lost 2 bases, and 10 bases stayed unmatched. Per germline, CDR1 SGHAT and CDR2 FQNNGV. The CDR3 loop reads CASSLDLWRGTGNYGYTF. DNA for the CDR3: TGTGCCAGCAGCTTAGATCTGTGGCGTGGGACAGGGAACTATGGCTACACCTTC.

This clone showed up just a few times. The V call is TRBV11-3, the J call TRBJ1-1; TRBD1 is a possible D gene (6 bases). V lost 4 bases to trimming and J lost 1 base, with 7 bases between them. This CDR3 is 13 amino acids long. Germline V CDR1 and CDR2: SGHNT, YENEEA. The DNA of the CDR3 is TGTGCCAGCAGCTGGACAGAGAACACTGAAGCTTTCTTT. Translating gives CASSWTENTEAFF.

The gene calls are TRBV6-5 and TRBJ2-3; TRBD1 matches at 7 bases. This CDR3 has 15 residues. V was clipped by 4 bases and J by 2 bases; unmatched bases: 6. From germline, CDR1 is MNHEY and CDR2 SVGAGI. The CDR3 protein is CASSLGQLFTDTQYF. CDR3 sequence (DNA): TGTGCCAGCAGTTTGGGACAGCTATTCACAGATACGCAGTATTTT.

The V and J genes are TRBV16 and TRBJ2-2; D is uncertain. The V and J ends lost 2 bases and 4 bases respectively, with 8 bases between them. The CDR3 contains 14 residues. The germline gives CDR1 KGHSY, CDR2 FQNENV. CDR3 DNA sequence: TGTGCCAGCAGCCAACAAACGAGCACCGGGGAGCTGTTTTTT. This translates into CASSQQTSTGELFF. Drawing the rest from reference TRBV16 and TRBJ2-2, the complete variable domain is GEEVAQTPKHLVRGEGQKAKLYCAPIKGHSYVFWYQQVLKNEFKFLISFQNENVFDETGMPKERFSAKCLPNSPCSLEIQATKLEDSAVYFCASSQQTSTGELFFGEGSRLTVL.

J is TRBJ2-7 and V is TRBV6-5, with 8 nucleotides matching TRBD1. CDR3 length: 16 residues. J was trimmed by 4 bases and V by 1 base; bases with no gene match: 9. From germline, CDR1 is MNHEY and CDR2 SVGAGI. The CDR3 nucleotides are TGTGCCAGCAGTTACTTTACCAGGGGGCGTTTGTACGAGCAGTACTTC. Translated: CASSYFTRGRLYEQYF.

The genes are TRBV5-1 and TRBJ2-3; TRBD2 matches at 12 bases. The V gene end was trimmed by 4 bases and the J gene end by 6 bases; junction bases not matched to a gene: 3. Germline assignment: CDR1 SGHRS and CDR2 YFSETQ. The CDR3 covers 14 residues. Written as DNA, the CDR3 is TGCGCCAGCAGCACGGGACTAGCGGGCGATACGCAGTATTTT. Encoded protein: CASSTGLAGDTQYF.

The chain has TRBV6-5 and TRBJ1-3; D is possibly TRBD1 (6 bases). The CDR3 has 14 residues. V lost 6 bases and J lost 3, with 12 bases in between. Germline CDR1 reads MNHEY; CDR2 reads SVGAGI. CDR3 sequence reads: CASSLGQIGNTIYF. CDR3 coding DNA: TGTGCCAGCAGCCTCGGACAGATTGGAAACACCATATATTTT.

V is TRBV6-2 or TRBV6-3 and J is TRBJ1-5; 7 nucleotides line up with TRBD1. From germline, CDR1 is MNHEY and CDR2 SVGEGT. Trimming at V came to 4 bases and at J to 2 bases, leaving 2 bases not matched to a gene. The CDR3 is 14 amino acids. CDR3 residues: CASSFGTGNQPQHF. Here the CDR3 DNA reads TGTGCCAGCAGTTTCGGGACAGGCAATCAGCCCCAGCATTTT.

This chain joins TRBV4-3 and TRBJ2-3, with 10 bases that match TRBD2. The CDR3 spans 17 residues. Per germline, CDR1 LGHNA and CDR2 YSLEER. V was clipped by 2 bases and J by 0 bases; unmatched bases: 5. CDR3 nucleotide sequence: TGCGCCAGCAGCCAAAGTGCAGCGGGAGGGAGCACAGATACGCAGTATTTT. It yields the protein CASSQSAAGGSTDTQYF.

The chain combines TRBV7-2 with TRBJ1-5, with D hard to call. Deletions cut 2 bases from V and 7 bases from J, with 6 bases between. The CDR3 spans 12 residues. The germline gives CDR1 SGHTA, CDR2 FQGNSA. CDR3 DNA sequence: TGTGCCAGCAGCTTAAATCTCCAGCCCCAGCATTTT. Encoded protein: CASSLNLQPQHF.

This clone has just one count. The chain uses TRBV5-1 and TRBJ1-1; the D is unclear. CDR1 and CDR2 (germline): SGHRS, YFSETQ. V shed 0 bases and J shed 1 base, with 10 bases lying between them. The CDR3 contains 15 residues. CDR3 in amino acids: CASSLGFGGNTEAFF. For the CDR3, the DNA is TGCGCCAGCAGCTTGGGATTCGGAGGGAACACTGAAGCTTTCTTT.

This clone was detected a few times. The V call is TRBV19, the J call TRBJ1-2; the D gene is possibly TRBD1 (6 bases). CDR1 and CDR2 from the germline V gene are LNHDA and SQIVND (reference sequence). Trimming cost V 5 bases and J 5 bases, with 24 bases left between them. The CDR3 contains 17 residues. The CDR3 here is CASSPRGGGPPVYGYTF. The CDR3 DNA reads as TGTGCCAGTAGTCCAAGGGGAGGGGGACCGCCTGTTTATGGCTACACCTTC.

This clone was detected only once. This rearrangement joins TRBV7-8 to TRBJ2-1, with TRBD2 matching over 7 bases. Germline CDR1 reads SGHVS; CDR2 reads FQNEAQ. V lost 5 bases to trimming and J lost 9 bases; unmatched junction nucleotides: 13. The CDR3 has 15 amino acids. CDR3 sequence reads: CASSRIGGTLTEQFF. Here the CDR3 DNA reads TGTGCCAGCAGCCGAATCGGGGGGACTTTAACTGAGCAGTTCTTC.

The chain combines TRBV25-1 with TRBJ2-1, with TRBD2 matching over 10 bases. The germline CDR1 and CDR2 sequences are MGHDK and SYGVNS. The CDR3 consists of 15 residues. V dropped 3 bases and J dropped 7; count of bases not matched to a gene: 6. The CDR3 DNA reads as TGTGCCAGCAGTGAGCTAGCGGGAGAGCGGAATGAGCAGTTCTTC. Translation: CASSELAGERNEQFF.

The rearrangement links TRBV9 to TRBJ2-7; D might be TRBD2 (6 bases). Trimming stripped 3 bases from V and 2 bases from J, with 21 bases between. Per germline, CDR1 SGDLS and CDR2 YYNGEE. The CDR3 sequence is 17 residues long. DNA of the CDR3: TGTGCCAGCAGCGCCCACCCTGGGACTGAAACGACCTACGAGCAGTACTTC. This sequence encodes CASSAHPGTETTYEQYF.

The gene calls are TRBV7-2 and TRBJ1-2; D call uncertain. The CDR3 sequence is 16 residues long. Per the germline V gene, CDR1 is SGHTA and CDR2 is FQGNSA. V lost 2 bases and J 2 bases, leaving 15 bases between the germline ends. CDR3 sequence reads: CASSLIWAAQNYGYTF. The CDR3 DNA is TGTGCCAGCAGCTTAATTTGGGCCGCTCAAAACTATGGCTACACCTTC.

CDR3 loop: CASSWGTTGNEQFF. The CDR3 bases are TGTGCCAGCAGTTGGGGGACTACCGGCAATGAGCAGTTCTTC. V is TRBV28 and J is TRBJ2-1; 7 nucleotides line up with TRBD2. From germline, CDR1 is MDHEN and CDR2 SYDVKM. The CDR3 loop spans 14 amino acids. V gave up 4 bases and J gave up 6 bases; unmatched junction bases: 6.

The rearrangement uses TRBV12-3 or TRBV12-4 and TRBJ1-5; D is unresolved. The CDR3 has 13 residues. V dropped 3 bases and J dropped 5 bases, with 8 bases sitting between them. Written as DNA, the CDR3 is TGTGCCAGCAGTTTTGGGAGGGATCAGCCCCAGCATTTT. Its translation: CASSFGRDQPQHF.